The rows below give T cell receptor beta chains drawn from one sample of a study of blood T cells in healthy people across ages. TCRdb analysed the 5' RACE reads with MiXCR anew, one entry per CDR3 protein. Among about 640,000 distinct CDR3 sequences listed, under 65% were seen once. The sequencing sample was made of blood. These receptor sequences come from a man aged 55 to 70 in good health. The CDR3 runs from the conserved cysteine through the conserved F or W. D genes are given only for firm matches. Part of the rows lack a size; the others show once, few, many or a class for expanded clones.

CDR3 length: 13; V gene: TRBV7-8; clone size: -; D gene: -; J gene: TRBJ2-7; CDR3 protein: CASSPGATYEQYF; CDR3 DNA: TGTGCCAGCAGTCCCGGGGCCACCTACGAGCAGTACTTC
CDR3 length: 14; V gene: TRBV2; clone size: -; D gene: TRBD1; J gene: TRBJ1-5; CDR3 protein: CALGGQAGNQPQHF; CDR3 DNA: TGTGCCCTAGGGGGACAGGCGGGCAATCAGCCCCAGCATTTT
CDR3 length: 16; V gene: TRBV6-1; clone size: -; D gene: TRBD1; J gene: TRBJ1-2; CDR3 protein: CASSEAGTGTYYGYTF; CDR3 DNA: TGTGCCAGCAGTGAAGCCGGGACAGGAACATACTATGGCTACACCTTC
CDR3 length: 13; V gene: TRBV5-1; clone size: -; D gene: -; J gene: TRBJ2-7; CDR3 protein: CASSWDPTYEQYF; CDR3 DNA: TGCGCCAGCAGCTGGGACCCTACCTACGAGCAGTACTTC
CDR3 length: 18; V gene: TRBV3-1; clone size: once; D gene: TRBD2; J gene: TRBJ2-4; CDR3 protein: CASSLGTSGGLAKNIQYF; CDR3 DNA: TGTGCCAGCAGCCTCGGGACTAGCGGGGGCCTAGCCAAAAACATTCAGTACTTC
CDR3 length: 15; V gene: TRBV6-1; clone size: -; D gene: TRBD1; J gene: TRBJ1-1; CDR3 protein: CASRVQGTEATEAFF; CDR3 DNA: TGTGCCAGCAGGGTACAGGGGACGGAGGCCACTGAAGCTTTCTTT
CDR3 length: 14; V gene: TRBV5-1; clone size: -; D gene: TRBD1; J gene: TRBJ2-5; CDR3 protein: CASWTGEDHNEQYF; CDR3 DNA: TGCGCCAGTTGGACAGGGGAAGACCACAATGAGCAGTACTTC
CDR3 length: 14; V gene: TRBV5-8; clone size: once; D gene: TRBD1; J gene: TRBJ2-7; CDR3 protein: CASILPGQPYEQYF; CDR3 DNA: TGTGCCAGCATTCTCCCGGGACAGCCCTACGAGCAGTACTTC
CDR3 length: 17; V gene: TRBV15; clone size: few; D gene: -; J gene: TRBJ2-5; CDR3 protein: CATSRSWVADNQETQYF; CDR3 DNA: TGTGCCACCAGCAGATCGTGGGTAGCGGATAACCAAGAGACCCAGTACTTC
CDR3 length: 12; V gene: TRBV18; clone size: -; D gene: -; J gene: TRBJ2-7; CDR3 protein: CASSPSGDEQYF; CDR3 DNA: TGTGCCAGCTCACCATCCGGAGACGAGCAGTACTTC
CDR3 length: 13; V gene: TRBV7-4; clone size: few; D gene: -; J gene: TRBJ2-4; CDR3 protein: CASSWSTKNIQYF; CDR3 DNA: TGTGCCAGCAGCTGGTCGACCAAAAACATTCAGTACTTC
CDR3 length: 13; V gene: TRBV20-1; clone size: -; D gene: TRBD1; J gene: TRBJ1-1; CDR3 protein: CSAGTGGITEAFF; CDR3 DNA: TGCAGTGCAGGTACAGGGGGGATCACTGAAGCTTTCTTT
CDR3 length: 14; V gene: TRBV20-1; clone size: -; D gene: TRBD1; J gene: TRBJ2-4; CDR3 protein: CGARPGQGENIQYF; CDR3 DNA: TGCGGTGCTAGACCGGGACAGGGCGAAAACATTCAGTACTTC
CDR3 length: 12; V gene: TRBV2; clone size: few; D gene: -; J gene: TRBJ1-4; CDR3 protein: CASSDRGEKLFF; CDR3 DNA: TGTGCCAGCAGTGACAGGGGAGAAAAACTGTTTTTT
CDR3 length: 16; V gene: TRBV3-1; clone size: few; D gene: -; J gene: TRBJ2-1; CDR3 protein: CASSPSRGASYNEQFF; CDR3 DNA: TGTGCCAGCAGCCCAAGCAGGGGGGCGTCCTACAATGAGCAGTTCTTC
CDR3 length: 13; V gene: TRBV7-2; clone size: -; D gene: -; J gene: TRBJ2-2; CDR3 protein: CASSLNQGGELFF; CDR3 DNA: TGTGCCAGCAGCTTAAATCAAGGCGGGGAGCTGTTTTTT
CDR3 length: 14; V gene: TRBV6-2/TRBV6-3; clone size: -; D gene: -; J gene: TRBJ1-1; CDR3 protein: CASSALGESSEAFF; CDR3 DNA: TGTGCCAGCAGTGCCCTGGGAGAGTCGTCTGAAGCTTTCTTT
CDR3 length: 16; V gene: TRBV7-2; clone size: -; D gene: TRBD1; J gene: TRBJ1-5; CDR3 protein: CASSTSTGRNNQPQHF; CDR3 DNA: TGTGCCAGCAGCACCTCGACAGGGCGGAACAATCAGCCCCAGCATTTT
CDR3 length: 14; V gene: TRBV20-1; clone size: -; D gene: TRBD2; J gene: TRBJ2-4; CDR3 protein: CSAGSSGSKNIQYF; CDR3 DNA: TGCAGTGCCGGAAGTAGCGGGAGCAAAAACATTCAGTACTTC
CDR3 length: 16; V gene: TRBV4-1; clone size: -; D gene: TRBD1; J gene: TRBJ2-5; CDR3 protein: CASRRRTGDSQETQYF; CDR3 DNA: TGCGCCAGCAGACGACGGACAGGGGATAGCCAAGAGACCCAGTACTTC
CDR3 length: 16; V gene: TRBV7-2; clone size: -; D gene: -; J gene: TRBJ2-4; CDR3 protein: CASSPRAARAKNIQYF; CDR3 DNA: TGTGCCAGCAGTCCGAGGGCCGCAAGAGCCAAAAACATTCAGTACTTC
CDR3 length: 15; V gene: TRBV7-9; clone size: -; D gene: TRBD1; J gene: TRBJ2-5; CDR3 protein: CASSLGDRPRETQYF; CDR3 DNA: TGTGCCAGCAGCCTAGGGGACAGGCCTCGGGAGACCCAGTACTTC
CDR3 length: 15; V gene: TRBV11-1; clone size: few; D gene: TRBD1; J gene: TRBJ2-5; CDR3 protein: CASSSTGGLQETQYF; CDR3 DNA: TGTGCCAGCAGCTCTACAGGGGGTTTACAAGAGACCCAGTACTTC
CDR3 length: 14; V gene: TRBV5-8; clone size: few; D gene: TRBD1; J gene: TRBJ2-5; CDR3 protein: CASSSGQNKETQYF; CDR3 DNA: TGTGCCAGCAGCTCGGGACAGAATAAAGAGACCCAGTACTTC
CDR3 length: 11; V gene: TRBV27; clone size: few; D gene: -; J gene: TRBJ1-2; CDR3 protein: CASAANYGYTF; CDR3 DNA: TGTGCCAGCGCGGCGAACTATGGCTACACCTTC
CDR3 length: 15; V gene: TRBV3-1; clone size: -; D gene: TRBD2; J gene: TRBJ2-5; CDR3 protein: CASSQGGGPSETQYF; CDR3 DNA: TGTGCCAGCAGCCAAGGGGGGGGACCTTCGGAGACCCAGTACTTC
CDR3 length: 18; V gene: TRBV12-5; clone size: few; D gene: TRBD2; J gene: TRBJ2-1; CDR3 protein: CASSPRTSGGLSYNEQFF; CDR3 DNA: TGTGCTAGTTCCCCCAGGACTAGCGGGGGCCTATCCTACAATGAGCAGTTCTTC
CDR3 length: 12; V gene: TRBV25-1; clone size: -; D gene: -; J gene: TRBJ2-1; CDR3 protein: CASSPTWDGQFF; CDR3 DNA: TGTGCCAGCAGCCCCACCTGGGATGGGCAGTTCTTC
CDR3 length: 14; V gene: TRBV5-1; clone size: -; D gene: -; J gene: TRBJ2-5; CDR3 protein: CASRTPAEGETQYF; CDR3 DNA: TGCGCCAGCAGAACTCCCGCGGAGGGAGAGACCCAGTACTTC
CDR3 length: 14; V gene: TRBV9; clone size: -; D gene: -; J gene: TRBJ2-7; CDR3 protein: CASTAGPSSYEQYF; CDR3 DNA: TGTGCCAGCACCGCAGGGCCGAGCTCCTACGAGCAGTACTTC
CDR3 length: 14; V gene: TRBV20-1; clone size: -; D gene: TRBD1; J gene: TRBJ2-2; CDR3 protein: CSAPPTGDTGELFF; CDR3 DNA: TGCAGTGCCCCACCGACAGGGGATACCGGGGAGCTGTTTTTT
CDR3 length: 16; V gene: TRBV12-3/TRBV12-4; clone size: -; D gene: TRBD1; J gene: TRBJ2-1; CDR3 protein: CASNSPGQSSYNEQFF; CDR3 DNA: TGTGCCAGTAACTCACCGGGACAGAGCTCCTACAATGAGCAGTTCTTC
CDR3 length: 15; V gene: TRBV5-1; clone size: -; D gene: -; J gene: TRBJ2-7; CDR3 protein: CASSNPDRNSYEQYF; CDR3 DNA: TGCGCCAGCAGCAACCCAGACAGAAACTCCTACGAGCAGTACTTC
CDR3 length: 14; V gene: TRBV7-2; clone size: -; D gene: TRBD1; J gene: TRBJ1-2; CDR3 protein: CASSLADRGYGYTF; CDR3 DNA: TGTGCCAGCAGCTTAGCCGACAGGGGCTATGGCTACACCTTC
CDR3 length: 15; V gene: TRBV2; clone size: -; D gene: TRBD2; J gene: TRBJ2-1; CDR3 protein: CANSERLAGLNEQFF; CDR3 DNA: TGTGCCAACAGTGAGAGACTAGCGGGGCTCAATGAGCAGTTCTTC
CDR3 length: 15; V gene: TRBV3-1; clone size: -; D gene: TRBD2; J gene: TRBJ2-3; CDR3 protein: CASSPRAGATDTQYF; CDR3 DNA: TGTGCCAGCAGCCCCCGAGCGGGGGCCACAGATACGCAGTATTTT
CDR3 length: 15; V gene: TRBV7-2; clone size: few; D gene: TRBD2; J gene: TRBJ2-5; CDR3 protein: CASSLVHSGGETQYF; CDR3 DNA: TGTGCCAGCAGCTTAGTGCATAGCGGGGGAGAGACCCAGTACTTC
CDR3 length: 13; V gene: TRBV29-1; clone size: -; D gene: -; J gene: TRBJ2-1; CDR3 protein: CSVMPLSYNEQFF; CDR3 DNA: TGCAGCGTTATGCCCTTATCCTACAATGAGCAGTTCTTC
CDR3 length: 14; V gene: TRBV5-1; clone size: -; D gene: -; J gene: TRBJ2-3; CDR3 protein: CASSFQGYTDTQYF; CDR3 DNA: TGCGCCAGCAGCTTCCAGGGTTACACAGATACGCAGTATTTT
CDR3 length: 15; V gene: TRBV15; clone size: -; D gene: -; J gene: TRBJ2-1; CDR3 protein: CATSRATLGENEQFF; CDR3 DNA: TGTGCCACCAGCAGGGCGACCCTCGGTGAAAATGAGCAGTTCTTC
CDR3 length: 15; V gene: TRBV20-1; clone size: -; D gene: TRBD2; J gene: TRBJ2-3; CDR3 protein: CSARVPSGWADTQYF; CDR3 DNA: TGCAGTGCTAGAGTCCCTAGCGGGTGGGCAGATACGCAGTATTTT
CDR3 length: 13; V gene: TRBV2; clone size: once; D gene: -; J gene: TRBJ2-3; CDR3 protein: CASGYQSTDTQYF; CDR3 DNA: TGTGCCAGTGGGTACCAGAGTACAGATACGCAGTATTTT
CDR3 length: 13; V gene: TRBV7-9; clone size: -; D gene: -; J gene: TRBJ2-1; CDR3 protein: CASSFGARNEQFF; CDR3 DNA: TGTGCCAGCAGCTTTGGGGCCCGCAATGAGCAGTTCTTC
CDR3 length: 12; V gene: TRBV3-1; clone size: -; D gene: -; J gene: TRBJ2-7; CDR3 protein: CASSQSGYEQYF; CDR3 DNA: TGTGCCAGCAGCCAATCGGGGTACGAGCAGTACTTC
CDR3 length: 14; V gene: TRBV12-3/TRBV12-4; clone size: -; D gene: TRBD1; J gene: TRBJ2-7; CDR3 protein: CASSFGTGVHEQYF; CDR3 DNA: TGTGCCAGCAGTTTTGGGACAGGGGTGCACGAGCAGTACTTC
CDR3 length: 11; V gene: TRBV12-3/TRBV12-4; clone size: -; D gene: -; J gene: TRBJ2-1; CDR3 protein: CASSVQETQFF; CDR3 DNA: TGTGCCAGCAGTGTACAAGAGACCCAGTTCTTC